This T cell receptor beta chain was recorded in a study of T cell repertoires in cytomegalovirus infection. Study details: Recently identified HLA-C-restricted CMV epitopes were used, and well-studied HLA-B-restricted CMV epitopes were used as well. A matching HLA type, together with CMV infection, was signaled by public TCR beta signatures.

This clonotype has a handful of counts. Its matching antigen is unknown. TCRdb passed the reads through MiXCR, listing each CDR3 protein once. Of roughly 170,000 distinct CDR3 sequences listed, roughly 21% are singletons. General study findings and limits: What dominated the ex vivo response were HLA-C-restricted CMV-specific TCR beta clonotypes.

The CDR3 spans 16 residues. Trimming left V 1 base short and J 2 bases short, with 12 bases between. In germline, CDR1 is MNHNS, CDR2 SASEGT. V usage is TRBV6-1 and J usage is TRBJ2-1, with D perhaps matching TRBD2 (5 bases). The TCR comes from a human donor in good health (CMV status not recorded). Some clones in this sample may be carry-over from other donors' samples. The sequencing here drew on CD8+ T cells from cultured PBMCs, taken from culture after CMV antigen stimulation. For the CDR3, the DNA is TGTGCCAGCAGTGAAGAACGCGGGCGGACCTACAATGAGCAGTTCTTC. Its translation is CASSEERGRTYNEQFF.